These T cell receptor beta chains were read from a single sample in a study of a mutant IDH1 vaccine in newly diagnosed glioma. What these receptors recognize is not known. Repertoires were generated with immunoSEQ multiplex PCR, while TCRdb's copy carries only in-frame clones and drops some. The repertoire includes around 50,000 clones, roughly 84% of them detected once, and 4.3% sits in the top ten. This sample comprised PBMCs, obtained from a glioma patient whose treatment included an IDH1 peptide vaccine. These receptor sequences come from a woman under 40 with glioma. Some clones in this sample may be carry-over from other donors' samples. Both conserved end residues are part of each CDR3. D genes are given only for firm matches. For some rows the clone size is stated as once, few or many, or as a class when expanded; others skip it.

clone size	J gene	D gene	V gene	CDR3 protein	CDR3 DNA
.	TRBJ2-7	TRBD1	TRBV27	CASSVTGTGLGHEQYF	TGTGCCAGCAGTGTCACCGGGACAGGCTTAGGGCACGAGCAGTACTTC
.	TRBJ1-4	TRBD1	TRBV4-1	CASSRAGGAGFNEKLFF	TGCGCCAGCAGCCGGGCAGGGGGCGCAGGCTTTAATGAAAAACTGTTTTTT
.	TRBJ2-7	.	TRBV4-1	CASSQENNHGEQYF	TGCGCCAGCAGCCAAGAGAACAACCACGGCGAGCAGTACTTC
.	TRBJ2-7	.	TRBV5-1	CASSLRWRSQDEQYF	TGCGCCAGCAGCTTAAGGTGGCGATCTCAGGACGAGCAGTACTTC
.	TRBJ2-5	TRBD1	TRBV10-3	CAISVDRGKETQYF	TGTGCCATCAGTGTCGACAGGGGAAAAGAGACCCAGTACTTC
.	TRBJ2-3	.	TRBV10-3	CAISGVDTDTQYF	TGTGCCATCAGTGGGGTTGATACAGATACGCAGTATTTT
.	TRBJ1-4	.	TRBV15	CATSGRGSANEKLFF	TGTGCCACCAGTGGTAGGGGGTCGGCTAATGAAAAACTGTTTTTT
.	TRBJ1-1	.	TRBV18	CASSMLREGTEAFF	TGTGCCAGCTCAATGCTCCGGGAGGGGACTGAAGCTTTCTTT
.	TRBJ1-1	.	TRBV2	CASQTGGTSFAFF	TGTGCTTCTCAAACGGGGGGGACCTCTTTTGCTTTCTTT
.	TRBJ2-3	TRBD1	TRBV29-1	CSTRQGDTQYF	TGCAGCACTAGACAGGGTGATACGCAGTATTTT
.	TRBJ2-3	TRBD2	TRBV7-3	CASSPQGGRGDTDTQYF	TGTGCCAGCAGCCCCCAAGGCGGGAGGGGGGACACAGATACGCAGTATTTT
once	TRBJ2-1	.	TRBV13	CASSLLTPLGYNEQFF	TGTGCCAGCAGCCTACTGACTCCTCTGGGATACAATGAGCAGTTCTTC
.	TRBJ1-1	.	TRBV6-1	CASSEPWTVLKTEAFF	TGTGCCAGCAGTGAACCGTGGACAGTACTGAAGACTGAAGCTTTCTTT
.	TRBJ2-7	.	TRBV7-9	CASSLASTAAYEQYF	TGTGCCAGCAGCTTAGCGAGTACAGCCGCCTACGAGCAGTACTTC
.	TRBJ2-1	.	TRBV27	CASSRSLPSYNEQFF	TGTGCCAGCAGCCGTAGCCTGCCGTCCTACAATGAGCAGTTCTTC
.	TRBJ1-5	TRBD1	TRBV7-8	CASSTGTGGYQPQHF	TGTGCCAGCAGCACCGGGACAGGGGGCTATCAGCCCCAGCATTTT
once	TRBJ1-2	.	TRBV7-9	CASSLQGNYGYTF	TGTGCCAGCAGCCTCCAGGGGAACTATGGCTACACCTTC